This T cell receptor beta chain was captured by sequencing in a study of CXCR3-negative and CXCR3-positive naive CD8 T cells. Study results and limitations: The majority of assays used fresh PBMCs, and CXCR3 expression partially decreased after cryopreservation.

The method, 5' RACE with UMI labels, was used to prepare the TRB cDNA libraries. TCRdb reprocessed the 5' RACE reads and stores each CDR3 protein as one record, lacking DNA. The table lists more than 45,000 distinct CDR3 sequences. About this clonotype: Its specificity is not known.

The receptor was derived from a human donor in good health. Some clones in this sample may be carry-over from other donors' samples. The sequencing input was memory CD8+ T cells from blood.

The CDR3 protein is CSVEGASGRIGEQFF. The chain recombines TRBV29-1 with TRBJ2-1; the D call of TRBD2 rests on TCRdb alone, since no DNA is present to check it. The CDR3 is made up of 15 amino acids. From germline, CDR1 is SQVTM and CDR2 ANQGSEA.